The 28 T cell receptor beta chains below were found in one sample sequenced in a study of blood T cell repertoires in COVID-19. Method: immunoSEQ multiplex PCR; TCRdb's copy keeps in-frame clones and lacks some. The repertoire holds about 270,000 clones, with over 85% as singletons. Sequenced material: PBMCs or T cells enriched from blood (not recorded which). The source is an older woman who had recovered from COVID-19.

The J gene is TRBJ2-3, the V gene TRBV6-5, with D perhaps TRBD2 (5 bases). Germline loops: CDR1 MNHEY, CDR2 SVGAGI. V shed 0 bases and J shed 4 bases, with 14 bases lying between them. The CDR3 extends over 16 amino acids. The CDR3 DNA reads as TGTGCCAGCAGTTACTCTAAGAGAGGGCTGGCAGATACGCAGTATTTT. Its protein is CASSYSKRGLADTQYF.

The genes are TRBV7-8 and TRBJ2-7; D is perhaps TRBD2 (5 bases). The V end was cut by 1 base, the J end by 3 bases, with 13 bases between. CDR1 is SGHVS, CDR2 FQNEAQ, per germline. The length of the CDR3 is 15 residues. The CDR3 DNA sequence: TGTGCCAGCAGCTTAGGTCCTAGCAAGGGCTACGAGCAGTACTTC. It translates to CASSLGPSKGYEQYF.

V and J are TRBV24-1 and TRBJ1-5; TRBD1 matches 7 bases. The CDR3 totals 13 residues. With 5 bases clipped from V and 7 bases from J, the junction kept 4 bases outside the gene matches. Germline V gene sequence: CDR1 KGHDR, CDR2 SFDVKD. For the CDR3, the DNA is TGTGCCACCAGTGGAGGGGGCGTCCAGCCCCAGCATTTT. Its translation: CATSGGGVQPQHF.

This clone was detected once. The chain joins TRBV27 to TRBJ1-1; weak D call: TRBD1 (5 bases). V dropped 4 bases and J dropped 5 bases, with 17 bases sitting between them. CDR3 length equals 15 residues. CDR1 and CDR2 (germline): MNHEY, SMNVEV (reference sequence). Written as DNA, the CDR3 is TGTGCCAGCAGTTCATATCTCGGGGGACGAACTGAAGCTTTCTTT. It translates to CASSSYLGGRTEAFF.

The chain couples TRBV4-1 to TRBJ2-7; 7 bases agree with TRBD1. The J segment lost 1 base and the V segment lost 2 bases, leaving 5 bases of the junction unmatched. The CDR3 is 15 residues long. CDR1 MGHRA and CDR2 YSYEKL come from the germline V gene. The CDR3 bases are TGCGCCAGCAGCCAAACAGGGGACATATCCTACGAGCAGTACTTC. Amino acids: CASSQTGDISYEQYF.

This chain connects TRBV30 to TRBJ1-2; 8 positions match TRBD1. The length of the CDR3 is 13 residues. Germline V gene data show CDR1 as GTSNPN and CDR2 as SVGIG (reference sequence). J lost 8 bases, V lost 0 bases, and 5 bases had no gene match. Written as DNA, the CDR3 is TGTGCCTGGAGTGTACGGACAGGGTGGGGCTACACCTTC. Protein product: CAWSVRTGWGYTF.

The chain is built from TRBV3-1 (or the pseudogene TRBV3-2) and TRBJ2-1, with 10 bases lining up with TRBD1. The junction had 4 bases not matched to a gene; V was cut back by 4 bases and J by 4 bases. Germline CDR1 and CDR2: LGHDT and YNNKEL (reference sequence). CDR3 length: 15 residues. The CDR3 DNA reads as TGTGCCAGCAGCCCCCGGGACAGGGGTTACAATGAGCAGTTCTTC. It is translated as CASSPRDRGYNEQFF.

V usage is TRBV18 and J usage is TRBJ1-2; 10 bases are shared with TRBD1. Germline CDR1 and CDR2: KGHSH and LQKENI. V was clipped by 6 bases and J by 7 bases; unmatched bases: 11. This CDR3 is 15 amino acids long. CDR3 bases: TGTGCCAGCTCTCCGGACAGGGGGTTTGGTAGTGGCTACACCTTC. Its protein product is CASSPDRGFGSGYTF.

The chain employs TRBV3-1 (or the pseudogene TRBV3-2) and TRBJ2-1; 13 bases align to TRBD2. V dropped 5 bases and J dropped 4; count of bases not matched to a gene: 8. Per germline, CDR1 LGHDT and CDR2 YNNKEL (reference sequence). CDR3 size: 17 residues. This chain's CDR3 is CASSNNPGLAGYNEQFF. In DNA, the CDR3 is TGTGCCAGCAGCAACAACCCGGGACTAGCGGGATACAATGAGCAGTTCTTC.

The V call is TRBV5-1, the J call TRBJ1-5; 10 bases match TRBD1. The CDR3 has 15 residues. Germline V gene sequence: CDR1 SGHRS, CDR2 YFSETQ. Trimming cost V 0 bases and J 7 bases; bases outside gene matches: 4. DNA for the CDR3: TGCGCCAGCAGCTTGGGAGGGACAGGGGTCCAGCCCCAGCATTTT. It encodes CASSLGGTGVQPQHF.

The chain joins TRBV29-1 to TRBJ2-5, with 10 bases matching TRBD2. Germline lookup yields CDR1 SQVTM and CDR2 ANQGSEA. Trimming removed 2 bases from V and 0 bases from J; junction bases left unmatched: 9. The CDR3 length is 17 residues. The CDR3 DNA reads TGCAGCGTTGAAACGGGAAGCGGGAGGGTGGACCAAGAGACCCAGTACTTC. This sequence encodes CSVETGSGRVDQETQYF.

The chain recombines TRBV2 with TRBJ2-5, with 11 nucleotides matching TRBD2. Germline CDR1 and CDR2: SNHLY and FYNNEI. CDR3 length: 15 residues. Unmatched junction bases numbered 8, after V lost 7 bases and J lost 4 bases. CDR3 nucleotide sequence: TGTGCCAGCATTCTAGCGGGGGGCTCCGGAGAGACCCAGTACTTC. As protein: CASILAGGSGETQYF.

V and J are TRBV5-8 and TRBJ1-1; TRBD1 might be the D (5 bases). The CDR3 loop spans 15 amino acids. The V and J ends lost 1 base and 4 bases respectively, with 14 bases between them. Looked up from germline, CDR1 is SGHTS and CDR2 is YDEGEE. Written as DNA, the CDR3 is TGTGCCAGCAGCTTGTACCTAAGGGGTGGCACTGAAGCTTTCTTT. Protein product: CASSLYLRGGTEAFF.

The rearrangement joins TRBV9 to TRBJ2-3; 7 bases are a match to TRBD2. This CDR3 has 15 residues. With 2 bases clipped from V and 2 bases from J, the junction kept 5 bases outside the gene matches. The germline V gene encodes CDR1 SGDLS and CDR2 YYNGEE. DNA for the CDR3: TGTGCCAGCAGCGTCAGGGAGGGCCACACAGATACGCAGTATTTT. Translating it yields CASSVREGHTDTQYF.

J is TRBJ2-7 and V is TRBV5-1, with D possibly being TRBD2 (6 bases). Germline V CDR1 and CDR2: SGHRS, YFSETQ. The CDR3 spans 15 residues. V was pared by 2 bases and J by 3 bases, with 15 bases between. The CDR3, as DNA: TGCGCCAGCAGCTTCTCGAGCGGGCTCCTCTACGAGCAGTACTTC. Amino acids: CASSFSSGLLYEQYF.

The chain couples TRBV9 to TRBJ2-1, with TRBD2 matching 9 bases. In germline, CDR1 is SGDLS, CDR2 YYNGEE. This CDR3 comprises 14 residues. The V segment lost 7 bases and the J segment 0 bases; nucleotides outside the gene matches: 2. The CDR3 region is CASGTSPSYNEQFF. CDR3 DNA: TGTGCCAGCGGGACTAGCCCCTCCTACAATGAGCAGTTCTTC.

This clone was observed a handful of times. Compared with germline, one end of the junction differs, possibly owing to a read error. This sample includes further DNA sequences coding for the same CDR3. The chain couples TRBV5-1 to TRBJ2-7; 11 nucleotides agree with TRBD1. The CDR3 extends over 13 amino acids. The germline CDR1 and CDR2 sequences are SGHRS and YFSETQ. The CDR3 loop reads CASSLGQGGEQYF. DNA of the CDR3: TGCGCCAGCAGTTTGGGACAGGGGGGTGAGCAGTACTTC.

The V gene is TRBV7-2, the J gene TRBJ1-5, with TRBD1 matching over 7 bases. The CDR3 has 15 residues. Germline V gene data show CDR1 as SGHTA and CDR2 as FQGNSA. The trim removed 10 bases at V and 1 base at J, leaving 10 bases unmatched. CDR3 bases: TGTGCCACCGGGGCGACAGGGCAAAGCAATCAGCCCCAGCATTTT. Protein: CATGATGQSNQPQHF.

This clone appeared a single time. The chain combines TRBV6-5 with TRBJ2-7, with D perhaps matching TRBD1 (6 bases). Germline V gene sequence: CDR1 MNHEY, CDR2 SVGAGI. The germline V and J ends were trimmed by 6 bases and 6 bases, with 18 bases remaining between them. This CDR3 has 14 residues. CDR3 DNA: TGTGCCAGCAGAGAGGGGCTGGGGGCGGGCGAGCAGTACTTC. Its translation: CASREGLGAGEQYF.

This rearrangement joins TRBV19 to TRBJ1-5, with D possibly matching TRBD1 (6 bases). CDR3 length: 13 residues. The germline gives CDR1 LNHDA, CDR2 SQIVND (reference sequence). Trimming shortened V by 6 bases and J by 6 bases, and 12 bases separated the two germline ends. This CDR3 reads CASSPGVGQPQHF. CDR3 bases: TGTGCCAGTAGCCCAGGGGTTGGTCAGCCCCAGCATTTT.

This clone came up once. This chain uses TRBV6-4 with TRBJ1-5; the D is unclear. This CDR3 has 14 residues. In germline, CDR1 is MRHNA, CDR2 SNTAGT. Trimming removed 6 bases from V and 1 base from J, with 10 bases in between. CDR3 bases: TGTGCCAGCAGCCCAGATTGGAGCAATCAGCCCCAGCATTTT. It encodes CASSPDWSNQPQHF.

The CDR3 nucleotides are TGTGCCAGTAGCCAAAAACAGGGGAACTATGGCTACACCTTC. Protein: CASSQKQGNYGYTF. The chain couples TRBV19 to TRBJ1-2; 7 positions agree with TRBD1. This CDR3 has 14 residues. The germline gives CDR1 LNHDA, CDR2 SQIVND (reference sequence). V was pared by 6 bases and J by 2 bases, with 6 bases of the junction left unmatched.

The chain recombines TRBV27 with TRBJ2-3; D unresolved. There are 14 residues in the CDR3. The V end lost 1 base, the J end lost 1 base, and 6 bases lay between the germline ends. Germline lookup yields CDR1 MNHEY and CDR2 SMNVEV (reference sequence). CDR3 sequence (DNA): TGTGCCAGCAGTTTATTCCAGGGCACAGATACGCAGTATTTT. This gives the protein CASSLFQGTDTQYF.

The chain employs TRBV2 and TRBJ2-2, with 10 nucleotides matching TRBD1. Germline loops: CDR1 SNHLY, CDR2 FYNNEI. V lost 8 bases to trimming and J lost 3 bases; unmatched junction nucleotides: 3. This CDR3 is built from 14 residues. The CDR3 reads CASGGQGYTGELFF. The DNA of the CDR3 is TGTGCCAGCGGGGGACAGGGGTACACCGGGGAGCTGTTTTTT.

The chain combines TRBV2 with TRBJ2-4; TRBD2 agrees at 11 bases. The CDR3 runs to 16 residues. The V and J ends lost 2 bases and 6 bases, in that order; junction bases with no gene match: 6. Germline V gene sequence: CDR1 SNHLY, CDR2 FYNNEI. CDR3 sequence: CASSELLAGGLNIQYF. The CDR3 nucleotides read TGTGCCAGCAGTGAACTCCTAGCGGGGGGCCTAAACATTCAGTACTTC.

The chain links TRBV30 to TRBJ1-5; 10 positions match TRBD1. Germline lookup yields CDR1 GTSNPN and CDR2 SVGIG (reference sequence). With V trimmed by 1 base and J by 11 bases, 11 bases remained unmatched. The CDR3 loop spans 15 amino acids. CDR3 in amino acids: CAWSGSGTGARAQHF. The CDR3 bases are TGTGCCTGGAGTGGATCCGGGACAGGGGCTCGAGCCCAGCATTTT.

This rearrangement joins TRBV5-1 to TRBJ1-3, with D tentatively TRBD1 (6 bases). The CDR3 consists of 16 residues. The V gene lost 0 bases and the J gene lost 1 base, with 11 bases spanning the gap. Germline CDR1 reads SGHRS; CDR2 reads YFSETQ. Here the CDR3 DNA reads TGCGCCAGCAGCTTGGGGATACAGGGTTCTGGAAACACCATATATTTT. This translates into CASSLGIQGSGNTIYF.

The rearrangement uses TRBV27 and TRBJ2-7; a weak D match, TRBD1 (6 bases). The ends were cut back, 4 bases at V and 4 bases at J, with 14 bases in the middle. CDR3 length: 14 residues. In germline, CDR1 is MNHEY, CDR2 SMNVEV (reference sequence). The CDR3: CASSSKGTLYEQYF. The CDR3 region has the DNA TGTGCCAGCAGTTCGAAAGGGACACTTTACGAGCAGTACTTC.